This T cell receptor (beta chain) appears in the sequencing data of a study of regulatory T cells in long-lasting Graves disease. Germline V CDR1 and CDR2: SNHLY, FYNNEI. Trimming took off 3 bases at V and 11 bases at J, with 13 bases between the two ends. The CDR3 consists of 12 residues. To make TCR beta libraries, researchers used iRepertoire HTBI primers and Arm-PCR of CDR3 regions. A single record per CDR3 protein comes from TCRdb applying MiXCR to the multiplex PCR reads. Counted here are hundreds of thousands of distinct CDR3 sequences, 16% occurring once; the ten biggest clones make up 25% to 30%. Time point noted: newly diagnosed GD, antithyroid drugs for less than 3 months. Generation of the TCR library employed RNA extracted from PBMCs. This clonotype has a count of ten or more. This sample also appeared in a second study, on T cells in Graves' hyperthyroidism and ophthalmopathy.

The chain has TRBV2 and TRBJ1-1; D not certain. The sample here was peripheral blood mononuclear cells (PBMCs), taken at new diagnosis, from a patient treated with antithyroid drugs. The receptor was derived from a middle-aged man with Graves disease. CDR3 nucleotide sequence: TGTGCCAGCAGTGACACAGCGGGTGGGGCTTTCTTT. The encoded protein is CASSDTAGGAFF. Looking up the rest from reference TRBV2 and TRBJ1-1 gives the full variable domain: EPEVTQTPSHQVTQMGQEVILRCVPISNHLYFYWYRQILGQKVEFLVSFYNNEISEKSEIFDDQFSVERPDGSNFTLKIRSTKLEDSAMYFCASSDTAGGAFFGQGTRLTVV.